Listed here are 23 T cell receptor beta chains from one sample, sequenced in a study of T cell repertoires in cytomegalovirus infection. One entry per CDR3 protein, called by TCRdb with MiXCR from the reads. The sample consists of under 130,000 distinct CDR3 sequences, under 50% of them appearing once. The antigens for these receptors are not known. This specimen was CD8+ T cells from cultured PBMCs, taken from culture after CMV antigen stimulation. These receptors originate from a human donor in good health (CMV status not recorded). Some clones in this sample may be carry-over from other donors' samples.

V usage is TRBV12-3 or TRBV12-4 and J usage is TRBJ1-1; the D is unclear. The CDR3 totals 12 residues. V lost 8 bases to trimming and J lost 5 bases, with 12 bases between them. CDR3 DNA: TGTGCCAGCGGATTCGGGAGGACTGAAGCTTTCTTT. Translating gives CASGFGRTEAFF.

The rearrangement links TRBV4-1 to TRBJ2-7; 8 bases align to TRBD2. V trimming: 1 base; J trimming: 2 bases; junction bases outside the gene matches: 7. Germline V CDR1 and CDR2: MGHRA, YSYEKL. The CDR3 sequence is 16 residues long. The CDR3, as DNA: TGCGCCAGCAGCCAAGGGTCGGGAGGGCTTACCTACGAGCAGTACTTC. This encodes CASSQGSGGLTYEQYF.

The chain has TRBV7-9 and TRBJ2-1; 10 bases are a match to TRBD1. Germline lookup yields CDR1 SEHNR and CDR2 FQNEAQ (reference sequence). The ends lost 5 bases at V and 2 bases at J; junction bases unmatched: 12. This CDR3 region has 18 residues. CDR3 DNA sequence: TGTGCCAGCAGCCAAACTATAACGGACAGGGGGACCTACAATGAGCAGTTCTTC. It encodes CASSQTITDRGTYNEQFF.

J is TRBJ2-1 and V is TRBV7-9; 7 nucleotides align to TRBD2. V gave up 4 bases and J gave up 4 bases; unmatched junction bases: 7. CDR1 and CDR2 from the germline V gene are SEHNR and FQNEAQ (reference sequence). This CDR3 spans 15 amino acids. The CDR3 here is CASSSPSGAYNEQFF. CDR3 nucleotide sequence: TGTGCCAGCAGCTCACCCAGCGGGGCGTACAATGAGCAGTTCTTC.

The V call is TRBV5-1, the J call TRBJ1-2, with 10 bases identical to TRBD1. The CDR3 is made up of 17 amino acids. Per the germline V gene, CDR1 is SGHRS and CDR2 is YFSETQ. The V gene end was trimmed by 0 bases and the J gene end by 0 bases; junction bases not matched to a gene: 5. CDR3 bases: TGCGCCAGCAGCTTGGGGGACAGGGGCCTCGCTAACTATGGCTACACCTTC. This translates into CASSLGDRGLANYGYTF.

V usage is TRBV4-1 and J usage is TRBJ2-7; 8 positions agree with TRBD2. Germline V gene lookup returns CDR1 MGHRA and CDR2 YSYEKL. The CDR3 is 16 residues long. J gave up 9 bases and V 4 bases, and 17 bases lay outside the gene matches. In DNA form, the CDR3 reads TGCGCCAGCAGCCTCCCATCCTCCGGGACTAGTCCAGTGCAGTACTTC. Amino acid sequence: CASSLPSSGTSPVQYF.

This clonotype was seen only a few times. CDR3 residues: CASSQEPRQGGYAFF. The CDR3 nucleotides read TGCGCCAGCAGCCAAGAACCAAGACAGGGGGGATATGCTTTCTTT. This chain uses TRBV4-1 with TRBJ1-1, with 9 bases aligning to TRBD1. Germline V gene data show CDR1 as MGHRA and CDR2 as YSYEKL. The V segment lost 0 bases and the J segment 11 bases; nucleotides outside the gene matches: 10. The CDR3 runs to 15 residues.

In this sample, this clonotype turned up a few times. The J gene is TRBJ2-2, the V gene TRBV7-6, with TRBD1 matching 7 bases. Losses at the gene ends were 11 bases for V and 4 bases for J; bases not matched to a gene: 7. The CDR3 spans 13 residues. The germline CDR1 and CDR2 sequences are SGHVS and FNYEAQ. In DNA, the CDR3 is TGTGCCCGTGGGGCAGGGGGCACCGGGGAGCTGTTTTTT. Residues: CARGAGGTGELFF.

This clonotype has just one count. CDR3 in amino acids: CASSPRQVSNQPQHF. Written as DNA, the CDR3 is TGCGCCAGCAGCCCGAGACAGGTTAGCAATCAGCCCCAGCATTTT. The rearrangement uses TRBV4-1 and TRBJ1-5, with TRBD1 as a possible D gene (6 bases). Looked up from germline, CDR1 is MGHRA and CDR2 is YSYEKL. The length of the CDR3 is 15 residues. V gave up 4 bases and J gave up 0 bases, with 10 bases separating them.

The chain is built from TRBV2 and TRBJ2-4; 8 bases line up with TRBD2. The J segment lost 0 bases and the V segment lost 2 bases, leaving 0 bases of the junction unmatched. There are 15 residues in the CDR3. CDR1 is SNHLY, CDR2 FYNNEI, per germline. The CDR3 DNA sequence: TGTGCCAGCAGTGAAAGCGGGGGAGCCAAAAACATTCAGTACTTC. Protein: CASSESGGAKNIQYF.

The gene calls are TRBV7-6 and TRBJ1-2; no firm D call. CDR1 and CDR2 (germline): SGHVS, FNYEAQ. V was trimmed by 3 bases and J by 6 bases, leaving 17 bases between them. The CDR3 has 15 residues. The CDR3 DNA follows: TGTGCCAGCAGCTTGGGAGTTGTATCTGGCGATGGCTACACCTTC. Its protein product is CASSLGVVSGDGYTF.

This clonotype has only a few counts. The J gene is TRBJ2-1, the V gene TRBV13; D is unclear. Germline assignment: CDR1 PRHDT and CDR2 FYEKMQ (reference sequence). Trimming took off 1 base at V and 9 bases at J, with 7 bases between the two ends. The CDR3 is made up of 12 amino acids. CDR3 nucleotides: TGTGCCAGCAGCTTAGTGACCTTTGAGCAGTTCTTC. Residues: CASSLVTFEQFF.

The rearrangement uses TRBV6-5 and TRBJ2-5; 13 bases fit TRBD2. The CDR3 extends over 18 amino acids. The V and J ends lost 2 bases and 5 bases, in that order; junction bases with no gene match: 11. In germline, CDR1 is MNHEY, CDR2 SVGAGI. CDR3 in amino acids: CASSYPTKGLAGWETQYF. For the CDR3, the DNA is TGTGCCAGCAGTTACCCTACCAAGGGACTAGCGGGATGGGAGACCCAGTACTTC.

This clonotype was detected ten times or more. The V gene is TRBV6-1, the J gene TRBJ2-3; D possibly corresponds to TRBD2 (6 bases). The CDR3 spans 15 residues. The V and J ends lost 5 bases and 2 bases respectively, with 14 bases between them. Germline V gives CDR1 MNHNS, CDR2 SASEGT. CDR3 nucleotides: TGTGCCAGCAGTCAAAATAGCGGAAACACAGATACGCAGTATTTT. Protein product: CASSQNSGNTDTQYF.

There are a few counts of this clonotype. The chain has TRBV20-1 and TRBJ2-5, with 8 nucleotides matching TRBD1. The germline V gene has CDR1 DFQATT and CDR2 SNEGSKA (reference sequence). The CDR3 is made up of 15 amino acids. V lost 4 bases, J lost 5 bases, and 12 bases stayed unmatched. The CDR3 sequence: CSAKPDRAARETQYF. The DNA for the CDR3 is TGCAGTGCTAAACCGGACAGGGCCGCCCGGGAGACCCAGTACTTC.

This clonotype was seen a few times. The CDR3 region has the DNA TGTGCCAGCAGCTTAGCCCCTAGCGGGGGCCCTTACAATGAGCAGTTCTTC. Protein product: CASSLAPSGGPYNEQFF. The chain recombines TRBV7-2 with TRBJ2-1, with 10 nucleotides matching TRBD2. The CDR3 length is 17 residues. Germline trimming cut 0 bases from V and 4 bases from J; bases unmatched to any gene: 6. The germline CDR1 and CDR2 sequences are SGHTA and FQGNSA.

This clonotype was recorded at least ten times. The CDR3 here is CASRETGGARGAFF. The DNA of the CDR3 is TGTGCCAGCAGAGAGACAGGAGGGGCGAGAGGGGCTTTCTTT. The chain uses TRBV6-5 and TRBJ1-1; tentatively, D is TRBD1 (6 bases). CDR3 size: 14 residues. CDR1 is MNHEY and CDR2 is SVGAGI in the germline V gene. V gave up 6 bases and J gave up 11 bases, with 22 bases separating them.

As for this clonotype: One junction end disagrees with the germline gene, perhaps due to a read error. The rearrangement joins TRBV30 to TRBJ1-1, with D unresolved. The CDR3 loop spans 13 amino acids. Germline V lookup: CDR1 GTSNPN, CDR2 SVGIG (reference sequence). The CDR3 nucleotides are TGTGCCTGGAGTCCCCGGGTTAACACTAAAGCTTTCTTT. Its translation is CAWSPRVNTKAFF. Full variable domain (missing parts from reference TRBV30 and TRBJ1-1): SQTIHQWPATLVQPVGSPLSLECTVEGTSNPNLYWYRQAAGRGLQLLFYSVGIGQISSEVPQNLSASRPQDRQFILSSKKLLLSDSGFYLCAWSPRVNTKAFFGQGTRLTVV.

A note on this clonotype: At one boundary the junction diverges from the germline segment, which might be a read error. This chain connects TRBV27 to TRBJ1-1, with 8 bases fitting TRBD1. Germline assignment: CDR1 MNHEY and CDR2 SMNVEV (reference sequence). CDR3 size: 12 residues. The CDR3 sequence: CASSTQQGEGIF. The CDR3 region has the DNA TGTGCCAGCAGTACACAACAGGGGGAAGGGATCTTT.

This clonotype was found once. V usage is TRBV7-3 and J usage is TRBJ2-6; TRBD2 matches 9 bases. V gave up 1 base and J gave up 0 bases; unmatched junction bases: 16. This CDR3 is built from 22 residues. Germline values: CDR1 SGHTA, CDR2 FQGTGA. CDR3 amino acids: CASSLKPSSKRGADSGANVLTF. CDR3 nucleotides: TGTGCCAGCAGCTTAAAACCCTCCTCAAAGCGGGGGGCAGACTCTGGGGCCAACGTCCTGACTTTC. Using reference TRBV7-3 and TRBJ2-6 for the parts outside the CDR3, the full variable domain is GAGVSQTPSNKVTEKGKYVELRCDPISGHTALYWYRQSLGQGPEFLIYFQGTGAADDSGLPNDRFFAVRPEGSVSTLKIQRTERGDSAVYLCASSLKPSSKRGADSGANVLTFGAGSRLTVL.

The rearrangement links TRBV14 to TRBJ2-1; D may correspond to TRBD1 or TRBD2 (5 bases each). Trimming left V 0 bases short and J 7 bases short, with 16 bases between. Per germline, CDR1 SGHDN and CDR2 FVKESK. This CDR3 contains 16 residues. The DNA for the CDR3 is TGTGCCAGCAGCCAAGAGGATAGCTTTTGGGGGAATGAGCAGTTCTTC. Translation gives CASSQEDSFWGNEQFF.

The chain employs TRBV7-2 and TRBJ2-3; maybe TRBD1 (6 bases). Germline values: CDR1 SGHTA, CDR2 FQGNSA. The CDR3 has 16 residues. V gave up 4 bases and J gave up 0 bases, with 14 bases separating them. DNA for the CDR3: TGTGCCAGCAGCTGGCAACGAGGGGGTAGCACAGATACGCAGTATTTT. Amino acids: CASSWQRGGSTDTQYF.

The J gene is TRBJ2-1, the V gene TRBV7-6; D is unclear. The CDR3 totals 15 residues. V lost 2 bases, J lost 0 bases, and 8 bases lay in between. From germline, CDR1 is SGHVS and CDR2 FNYEAQ. The CDR3 spells CASSLSTGSYNEQFF. The CDR3 bases are TGTGCCAGCAGCTTATCCACCGGCTCCTACAATGAGCAGTTCTTC.